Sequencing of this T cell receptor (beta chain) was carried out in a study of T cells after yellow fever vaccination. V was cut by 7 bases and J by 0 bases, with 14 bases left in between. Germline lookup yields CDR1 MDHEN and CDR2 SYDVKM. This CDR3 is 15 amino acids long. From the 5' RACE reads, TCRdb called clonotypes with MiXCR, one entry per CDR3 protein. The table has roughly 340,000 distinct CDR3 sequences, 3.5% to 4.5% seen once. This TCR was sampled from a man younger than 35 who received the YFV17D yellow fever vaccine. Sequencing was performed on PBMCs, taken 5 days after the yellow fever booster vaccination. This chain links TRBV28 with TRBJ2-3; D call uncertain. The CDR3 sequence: CASNPPGPSTDTQYF. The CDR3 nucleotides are TGTGCCAGCAACCCACCGGGCCCTAGCACAGATACGCAGTATTTT.